Below are 10 T cell receptor beta chains sequenced from a single sample in a study of blood T cell repertoires in COVID-19. Here immunoSEQ multiplex PCR was the method, and the copy in TCRdb shows in-frame clones only, minus some. This table holds approximately 100,000 clones, 85% to 90% found once. The sequencing input was peripheral blood. The receptors were gathered from a woman older than 75 with acute or convalescent COVID-19.

V gene TRBV2 combines with J gene TRBJ1-3, with D maybe TRBD1 (6 bases). The CDR3 length is 16 residues. CDR1 and CDR2 (germline): SNHLY, FYNNEI. Trimming stripped 2 bases from V and 0 bases from J, with 11 bases between. The CDR3 bases are TGTGCCAGCAGTGAACAGGGGACGAGCTCTGGAAACACCATATATTTT. Residues: CASSEQGTSSGNTIYF.

V is TRBV5-8 and J is TRBJ2-1; D gene unclear. The CDR3 sequence is 12 residues long. Trimming pared 4 bases from V and 9 bases from J, leaving 11 bases between. Per germline, CDR1 SGHTS and CDR2 YDEGEE. Here the CDR3 DNA reads TGTGCCAGCAGCCCCGACTGGGTTGAGCAGTTCTTC. Translated, it gives CASSPDWVEQFF. Full variable domain (outside the CDR3, taken from reference TRBV5-8 and TRBJ2-1): EAGVTQSPTHLIKTRGQQATLRCSPISGHTSVYWYQQALGLGLQFLLWYDEGEERNRGNFPPRFSGRQFPNYSSELNVNALELEDSALYLCASSPDWVEQFFGPGTRLTVL.

The chain employs TRBV29-1 and TRBJ1-2; possibly TRBD1 for D (6 bases). Germline-derived CDR1 and CDR2 are SQVTM and ANQGSEA. Trimming removed 0 bases from V and 6 bases from J, with 14 bases in between. CDR3 length: 14 residues. The CDR3 here is CSVEDLGGRDGYTF. In DNA, the CDR3 is TGCAGCGTTGAAGATCTAGGGGGGAGGGATGGCTACACCTTC.

V usage is TRBV19 and J usage is TRBJ2-2; 9 nucleotides line up with TRBD2. The length of the CDR3 is 15 residues. V lost 11 bases and J lost 6; bases outside the gene matches: 13. Per germline, CDR1 LNHDA and CDR2 SQIVND (reference sequence). The CDR3 sequence is CAASRGSGGPGELFF. The CDR3 nucleotides read TGTGCCGCTTCCCGGGGTAGCGGGGGTCCCGGGGAGCTGTTTTTT.

The V and J genes are TRBV13 and TRBJ1-5; possible D gene TRBD1, 6 bases. The CDR3 length is 14 residues. Trimming removed 2 bases at V and 4 bases at J, with 9 bases between. Per germline, CDR1 PRHDT and CDR2 FYEKMQ (reference sequence). The CDR3 reads CASSLRGSNQPQHF. For the CDR3, the DNA is TGTGCCAGCAGCTTAAGGGGGTCTAATCAGCCCCAGCATTTT.

The rearrangement joins TRBV28 to TRBJ2-1; the D is unclear. Trimming shortened V by 4 bases and J by 9 bases, and 10 bases separated the two germline ends. The germline gives CDR1 MDHEN, CDR2 SYDVKM. The CDR3 consists of 12 residues. CDR3 sequence reads: CASSSSVSEQFF. The CDR3 coding sequence is TGTGCCAGCAGTTCGAGCGTCAGTGAGCAGTTCTTC.

The chain employs TRBV6-5 and TRBJ1-2; perhaps TRBD1 as D (6 bases). V lost 6 bases to trimming and J lost 0 bases, with 14 bases between them. CDR1 is MNHEY and CDR2 is SVGAGI in the germline V gene. This CDR3 is built from 15 residues. The CDR3 here is CASRQDSLTNYGYTF. In DNA form, the CDR3 reads TGTGCCAGCAGACAGGACAGCCTAACTAACTATGGCTACACCTTC.

The V call is TRBV6-5, the J call TRBJ2-3, with 7 bases matching TRBD1. The CDR3 spans 15 residues. V lost 4 bases to trimming and J lost 0 bases; unmatched junction nucleotides: 4. The V gene's germline CDR1 is MNHEY and CDR2 SVGAGI. CDR3 sequence: CASSSGGGSTDTQYF. In DNA form, the CDR3 reads TGTGCCAGCAGTTCAGGGGGTGGTAGCACAGATACGCAGTATTTT.

The V and J genes are TRBV10-3 and TRBJ2-1; 7 positions agree with TRBD1. The CDR3 is 15 amino acids. After removal of 4 bases from V and 7 bases from J, the junction contained 10 bases not matched to a gene. Germline loops: CDR1 ENHRY, CDR2 SYGVKD. The CDR3 DNA is TGTGCCATCAGTGTGACAGGGCCCCTGAGAAATGAGCAGTTCTTC. This codes for CAISVTGPLRNEQFF.

The CDR3: CASKPGQSNEQFF. CDR3 sequence (DNA): TGTGCCAGCAAACCGGGACAGTCCAATGAGCAGTTCTTC. The J gene is TRBJ2-1, the V gene TRBV6-5; 7 bases are shared with TRBD1. CDR1 and CDR2 from the germline V gene are MNHEY and SVGAGI. CDR3 length equals 13 residues. J gave up 6 bases and V 7 bases, and 6 bases lay outside the gene matches.